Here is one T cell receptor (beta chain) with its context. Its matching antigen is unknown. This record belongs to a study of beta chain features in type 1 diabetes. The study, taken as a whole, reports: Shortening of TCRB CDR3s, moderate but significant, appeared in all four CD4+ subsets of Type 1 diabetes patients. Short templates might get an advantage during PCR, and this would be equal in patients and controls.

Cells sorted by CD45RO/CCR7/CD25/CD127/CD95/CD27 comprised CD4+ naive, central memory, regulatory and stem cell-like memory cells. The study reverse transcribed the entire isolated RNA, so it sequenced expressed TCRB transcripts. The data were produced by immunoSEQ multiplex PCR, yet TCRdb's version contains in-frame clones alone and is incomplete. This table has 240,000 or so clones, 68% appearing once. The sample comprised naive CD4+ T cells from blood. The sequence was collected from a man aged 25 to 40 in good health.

The chain's CDR3 is CAWNLGLDQPQHF. The CDR3 DNA sequence: TGTGCCTGGAATCTAGGCCTGGATCAGCCCCAGCATTTT. This chain links TRBV30 with TRBJ1-5, with D unresolved. The V and J ends lost 4 bases and 5 bases respectively, with 12 bases between them. Germline values: CDR1 GTSNPN, CDR2 SVGIG (reference sequence). The CDR3 loop spans 13 amino acids.